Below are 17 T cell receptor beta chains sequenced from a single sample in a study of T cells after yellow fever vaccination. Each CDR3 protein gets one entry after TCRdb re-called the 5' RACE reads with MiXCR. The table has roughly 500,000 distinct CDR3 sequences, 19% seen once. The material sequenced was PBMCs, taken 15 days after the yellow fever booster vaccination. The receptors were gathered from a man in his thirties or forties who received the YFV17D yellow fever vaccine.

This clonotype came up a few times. The CDR3 reads CASSQEYSKGYEQYF. CDR3 nucleotides: TGCGCCAGCAGCCAAGAATATAGCAAGGGGTACGAGCAGTACTTC. V usage is TRBV4-3 and J usage is TRBJ2-7; TRBD1 is a possible D gene (5 bases). The CDR3 runs 15 residues. Germline CDR1 is LGHNA and CDR2 is YSLEER. The V and J ends lost 0 bases and 4 bases respectively, with 13 bases between them.

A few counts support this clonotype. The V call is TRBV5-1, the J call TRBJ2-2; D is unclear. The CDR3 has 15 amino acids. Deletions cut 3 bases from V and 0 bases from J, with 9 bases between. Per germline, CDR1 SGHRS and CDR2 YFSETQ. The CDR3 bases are TGCGCCAGCAGCTCGGAGACCGCGAACACCGGGGAGCTGTTTTTT. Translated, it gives CASSSETANTGELFF.

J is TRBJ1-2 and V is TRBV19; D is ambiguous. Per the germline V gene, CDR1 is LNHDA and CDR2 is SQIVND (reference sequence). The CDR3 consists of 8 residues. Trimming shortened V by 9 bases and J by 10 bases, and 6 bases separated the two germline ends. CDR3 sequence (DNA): TGTGCCAGCGGCCCCTACACCTTC. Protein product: CASGPYTF.

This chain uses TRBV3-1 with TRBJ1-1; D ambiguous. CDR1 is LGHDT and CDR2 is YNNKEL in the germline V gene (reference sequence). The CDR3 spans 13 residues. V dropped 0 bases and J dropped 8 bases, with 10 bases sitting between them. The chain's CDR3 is CASSQDKGREAFF. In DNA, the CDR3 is TGTGCCAGCAGCCAAGATAAAGGGAGAGAAGCTTTCTTT. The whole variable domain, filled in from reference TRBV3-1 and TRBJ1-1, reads DTAVSQTPKYLVTQMGNDKSIKCEQNLGHDTMYWYKQDSKKFLKIMFSYNNKELIINETVPNRFSPKSPDKAHLNLHINSLELGDSAVYFCASSQDKGREAFFGQGTRLTVV.

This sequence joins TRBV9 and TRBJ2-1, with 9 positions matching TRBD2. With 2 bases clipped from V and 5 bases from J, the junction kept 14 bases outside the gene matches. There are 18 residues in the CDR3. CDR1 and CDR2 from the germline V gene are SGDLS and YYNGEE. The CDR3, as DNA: TGTGCCAGCAGCGTCGGCCTAGCGGGAATCAACCTGGACAATGAGCAGTTCTTC. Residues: CASSVGLAGINLDNEQFF.

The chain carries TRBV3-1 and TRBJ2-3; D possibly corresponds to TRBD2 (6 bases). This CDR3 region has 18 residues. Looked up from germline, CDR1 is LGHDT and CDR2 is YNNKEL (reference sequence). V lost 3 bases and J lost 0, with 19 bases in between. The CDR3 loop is CASSHLGTSFSSTDTQYF. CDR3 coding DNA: TGTGCCAGCAGCCATCTCGGGACTTCCTTCTCAAGCACAGATACGCAGTATTTT.

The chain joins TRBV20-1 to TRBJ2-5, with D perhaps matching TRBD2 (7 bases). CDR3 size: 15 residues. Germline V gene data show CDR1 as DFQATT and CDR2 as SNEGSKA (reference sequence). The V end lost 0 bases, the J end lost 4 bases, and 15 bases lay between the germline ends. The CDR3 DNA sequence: TGCAGTGCTAGAGATGGGAGGGGGGGGATAGAGACCCAGTACTTC. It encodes CSARDGRGGIETQYF.

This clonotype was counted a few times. The DNA for the CDR3 is TGTGCCAGCCTCGCCCTGAACACTGAAGCTTTCTTT. Its protein product is CASLALNTEAFF. V is TRBV27 and J is TRBJ1-1; unclear D gene. Germline CDR1 reads MNHEY; CDR2 reads SMNVEV (reference sequence). V shed 8 bases and J shed 0 bases, with 7 bases lying between them. This CDR3 is built from 12 residues.

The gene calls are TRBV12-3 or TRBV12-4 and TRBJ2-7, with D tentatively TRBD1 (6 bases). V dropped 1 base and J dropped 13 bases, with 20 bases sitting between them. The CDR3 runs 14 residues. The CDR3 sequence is CASSLGDIAARGYF. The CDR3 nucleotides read TGTGCCAGCAGTTTAGGGGACATTGCTGCTAGAGGATACTTC.

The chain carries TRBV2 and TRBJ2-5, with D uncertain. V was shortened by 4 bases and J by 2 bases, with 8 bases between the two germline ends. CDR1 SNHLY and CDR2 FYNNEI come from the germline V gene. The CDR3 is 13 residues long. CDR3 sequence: CASSVESQETQYF. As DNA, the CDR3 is TGTGCCAGCAGTGTTGAGAGTCAAGAGACCCAGTACTTC.

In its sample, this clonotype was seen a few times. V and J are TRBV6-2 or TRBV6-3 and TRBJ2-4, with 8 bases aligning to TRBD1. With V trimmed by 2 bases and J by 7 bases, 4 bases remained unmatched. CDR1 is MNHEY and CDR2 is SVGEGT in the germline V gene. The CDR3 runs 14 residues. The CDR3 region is CASSYPDRVNIQYF. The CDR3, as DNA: TGTGCCAGCAGTTACCCGGACAGGGTGAACATTCAGTACTTC.

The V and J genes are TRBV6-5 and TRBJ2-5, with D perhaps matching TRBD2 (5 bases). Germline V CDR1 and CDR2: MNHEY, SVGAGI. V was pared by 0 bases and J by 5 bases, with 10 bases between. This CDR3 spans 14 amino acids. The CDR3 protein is CASSYSTIGETQYF. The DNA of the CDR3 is TGTGCCAGCAGTTACTCGACTATCGGGGAGACCCAGTACTTC.

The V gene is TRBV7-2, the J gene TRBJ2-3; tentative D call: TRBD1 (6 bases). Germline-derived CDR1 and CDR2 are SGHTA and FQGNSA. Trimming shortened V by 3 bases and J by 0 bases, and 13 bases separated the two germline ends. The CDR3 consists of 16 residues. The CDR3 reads CASSFRHRVSTDTQYF. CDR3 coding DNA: TGTGCCAGCAGCTTCCGCCACAGGGTTAGCACAGATACGCAGTATTTT.

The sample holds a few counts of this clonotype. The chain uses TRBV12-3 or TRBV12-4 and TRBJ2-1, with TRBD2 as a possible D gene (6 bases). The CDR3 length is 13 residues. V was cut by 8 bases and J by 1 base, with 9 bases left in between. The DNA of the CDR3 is TGTGCCAGCCGGGAGCTGTCCTACAATGAGCAGTTCTTC. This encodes CASRELSYNEQFF.

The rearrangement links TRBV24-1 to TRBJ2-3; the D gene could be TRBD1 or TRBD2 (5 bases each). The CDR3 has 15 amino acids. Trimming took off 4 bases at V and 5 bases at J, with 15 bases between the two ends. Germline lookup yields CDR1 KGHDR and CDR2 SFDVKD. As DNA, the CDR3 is TGTGCCACCAGTGACCGCAGAGGAGGACAAGATACGCAGTATTTT. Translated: CATSDRRGGQDTQYF.

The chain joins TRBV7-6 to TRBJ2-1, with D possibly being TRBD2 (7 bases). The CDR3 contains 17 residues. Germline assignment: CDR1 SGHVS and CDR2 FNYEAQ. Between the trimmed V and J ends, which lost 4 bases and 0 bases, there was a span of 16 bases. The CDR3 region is CASSWAVGGASYNEQFF. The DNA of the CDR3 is TGTGCCAGCAGCTGGGCCGTGGGGGGGGCCTCCTACAATGAGCAGTTCTTC.

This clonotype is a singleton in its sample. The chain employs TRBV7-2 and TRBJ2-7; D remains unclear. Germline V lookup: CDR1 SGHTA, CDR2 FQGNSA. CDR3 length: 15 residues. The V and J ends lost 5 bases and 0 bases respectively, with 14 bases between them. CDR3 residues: CASSTSAVSSYEQYF. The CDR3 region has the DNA TGTGCCAGCAGCACCTCGGCCGTAAGCTCCTACGAGCAGTACTTC. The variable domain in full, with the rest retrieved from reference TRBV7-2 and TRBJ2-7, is GAGVSQSPSNKVTEKGKDVELRCDPISGHTALYWYRQSLGQGLEFLIYFQGNSAPDKSGLPSDRFSAERTGGSVSTLTIQRTQQEDSAVYLCASSTSAVSSYEQYFGPGTRLTVT.